This paragraph reports one T cell receptor beta chain. What it binds is not known. Vbeta (60) and Jbeta (13) primers were used in the PCR. Assay used: immunoSEQ multiplex PCR; TCRdb lists only in-frame clones, some missing. The sample table sets out under 200,000 clones. The germline V and J ends were trimmed by 6 bases and 3 bases, with 12 bases remaining between them. Germline CDR1 and CDR2: SQVTM and ANQGSEA. CDR3 length equals 12 residues. The sample comes from a study of cytomegalovirus exposure and HLA in healthy donors. Findings and caveats of the study: Some V segments could not be told apart, so they were left out, TRBV6-2 and TRBV6-3 among them. Serostatus for CMV was the only available immune exposure information. It was confirmed in vitro that a few of the CMV-associated chains were specific for CMV antigens. The classifier, whose performance was assessed in both the original and validation cohorts, reportedly diagnosed cytomegalovirus status with high specificity and sensitivity.

The sequenced material came from PBMCs. V is TRBV29-1 and J is TRBJ2-7; D is unresolved. This TCR derives from a man aged 30-40 years in good health and CMV-seronegative. The CDR3 protein is CSVENPSYEQYF. For the CDR3, the DNA is TGCAGCGTGGAAAACCCTAGCTACGAGCAGTACTTC.